These T cell receptor beta chains were read from a single sample in a study of blood T cell repertoires in COVID-19. Assay: immunoSEQ multiplex PCR; the TCRdb copy retains only in-frame clones and omits some. This table holds approximately 210,000 clones, around 92% found once. Sequencing used peripheral blood. These receptors all stem from a man aged 25 to 40 with acute or convalescent COVID-19. The CDR3 runs from the conserved cysteine through the conserved F or W. A D gene is named only where the DNA matches it firmly. Clone size is shown for a subset of rows, as once, few, many or a class of expanded clone.

d_gene,len,v_gene,abundance,j_gene,CDR3aa,CDR3nt
TRBD2,14,TRBV3-1/TRBV3-2,NA,TRBJ2-1,CASRLLAGGGEQFF,TGTGCCAGCAGGCTCCTAGCGGGAGGTGGGGAGCAGTTCTTC
NA,15,TRBV11-2,NA,TRBJ2-7,CAREGQGHSSYEQYF,TGTGCCAGGGAAGGGCAGGGACATTCTTCCTACGAGCAGTACTTC
NA,15,TRBV2,once,TRBJ2-5,CASSERSRFQETQYF,TGTGCCAGCAGTGAAAGGAGTCGGTTCCAAGAGACCCAGTACTTC
NA,13,TRBV18,NA,TRBJ1-6,CASSTDLNSPLHF,TGTGCCAGCTCGACAGATCTTAATTCACCCCTCCACTTT
TRBD1,18,TRBV5-4,NA,TRBJ2-6,CASSLMTGGNSGANVLTF,TGTGCCAGCAGCTTGATGACAGGGGGGAACTCTGGGGCCAACGTCCTGACTTTC
NA,14,TRBV5-4,NA,TRBJ2-7,CASSPMDTVYEQYF,TGTGCCAGCAGCCCCATGGACACCGTTTACGAGCAGTACTTC
NA,12,TRBV9,NA,TRBJ1-1,CASSVVLGRAFF,TGTGCCAGCAGCGTAGTTCTGGGCCGAGCTTTCTTT
TRBD1,14,TRBV7-9,NA,TRBJ1-6,CASSLGRQGSPLHF,TGTGCCAGCAGCTTGGGACGACAGGGATCACCCCTCCACTTT
NA,14,TRBV18,NA,TRBJ1-1,CASSPRQANTEAFF,TGTGCCAGCTCACCAAGACAAGCGAACACTGAAGCTTTCTTT
NA,17,TRBV9,NA,TRBJ1-6,CASSLTGGNSYNSPLHF,TGTGCCAGCAGCTTGACCGGGGGGAACTCCTATAATTCACCCCTCCACTTT
NA,14,TRBV28,once,TRBJ1-5,CASSPRVNHQPQHF,TGTGCCAGCAGTCCCAGGGTAAATCATCAGCCCCAGCATTTT
NA,13,TRBV5-1,NA,TRBJ1-5,CASSRGGNQPQHF,TGCGCCAGCAGCAGGGGGGGAAATCAGCCCCAGCATTTT
NA,15,TRBV7-2,NA,TRBJ2-7,CASTHGPGQSYEQYF,TGTGCCAGCACCCACGGTCCGGGACAATCCTACGAGCAGTACTTC
NA,12,TRBV7-9,NA,TRBJ2-1,CASSRILNEQFF,TGTGCCAGCAGCCGAATACTCAATGAGCAGTTCTTC
TRBD1,14,TRBV6-5,NA,TRBJ1-2,CASSGGQGPYGYTF,TGTGCCAGCAGCGGCGGACAGGGTCCCTATGGCTACACCTTC
TRBD2,18,TRBV29-1,NA,TRBJ2-7,CSVSRLAGLYEPGLAWYF,TGCAGCGTCAGTAGACTAGCGGGCCTCTACGAGCCGGGATTGGCATGGTACTTC
NA,15,TRBV6-5,few,TRBJ2-2,CASTPPGWGTGELFF,TGTGCCAGCACCCCCCCAGGGTGGGGCACCGGGGAGCTGTTTTTT
TRBD2,17,TRBV27,NA,TRBJ2-2,CASSRETSGRATGELFF,TGTGCCAGCAGTCGAGAGACTAGCGGGAGGGCCACCGGGGAGCTGTTTTTT
NA,13,TRBV29-1,NA,TRBJ1-5,CSVARTVNQPQHF,TGCAGCGTCGCCCGGACAGTCAATCAGCCCCAGCATTTT
NA,12,TRBV30,once,TRBJ2-2,CAWSVQTGELFF,TGTGCCTGGAGTGTACAAACCGGGGAGCTGTTTTTT
NA,15,TRBV28,NA,TRBJ1-4,CASKVSPGANEKLFF,TGTGCCAGCAAGGTCAGCCCGGGAGCTAATGAAAAACTGTTTTTT
TRBD2,20,TRBV5-1,few,TRBJ2-2,CASSLGLAGTANANTGELFF,TGCGCCAGCAGCTTGGGGCTAGCGGGGACCGCAAATGCGAACACCGGGGAGCTGTTTTTT
NA,12,TRBV2,NA,TRBJ2-5,CASGPNQETQYF,TGTGCCAGCGGGCCTAACCAAGAGACCCAGTACTTC
TRBD1,16,TRBV10-3,NA,TRBJ2-7,CAISDPGTGKTYEQYF,TGTGCCATCAGTGACCCCGGGACAGGGAAAACTTACGAGCAGTACTTC
NA,12,TRBV10-3,NA,TRBJ2-7,CAVGGWSYEQYF,TGTGCCGTTGGGGGCTGGTCCTACGAGCAGTACTTC
NA,15,TRBV5-1,NA,TRBJ2-1,CASSLAQGTRGEQFF,TGCGCCAGCAGCTTGGCACAGGGTACGAGAGGTGAGCAGTTCTTC
NA,15,TRBV18,NA,TRBJ2-5,CASSPPARQKETQYF,TGTGCCAGCTCACCACCGGCGCGACAGAAAGAGACCCAGTACTTC
NA,14,TRBV6-1,NA,TRBJ1-2,CASSEDGTYYGYTF,TGTGCCAGCAGTGAAGATGGGACATATTATGGCTACACCTTC
TRBD1,16,TRBV6-5,NA,TRBJ1-1,CASSYSRTGGNTEAFF,TGTGCCAGCAGTTACTCCAGGACAGGGGGAAACACTGAAGCTTTCTTT
NA,15,TRBV27,NA,TRBJ1-2,CASSLEVEGKYGYTF,TGTGCCAGCAGTTTAGAGGTGGAGGGGAAATATGGCTACACCTTC
TRBD1,13,TRBV30,NA,TRBJ2-5,CAWDRDLQETQYF,TGTGCCTGGGACAGGGACCTCCAAGAGACCCAGTACTTC
NA,19,TRBV4-1,NA,TRBJ1-4,CASSQEGRRRTEPNEKLFF,TGCGCCAGCAGCCAAGAAGGAAGGAGGAGGACCGAACCTAATGAAAAACTGTTTTTT
TRBD1,14,TRBV2,NA,TRBJ2-7,CASRPRTGAYEQYF,TGTGCCAGCAGGCCACGGACAGGGGCCTACGAGCAGTACTTC
TRBD1,20,TRBV28,NA,TRBJ1-1,CASSLSLSVPGQGVNTEAFF,TGTGCCAGCAGTTTATCTCTCTCTGTCCCGGGACAGGGGGTGAACACTGAAGCTTTCTTT
TRBD2,15,TRBV10-2,NA,TRBJ2-1,CATGSIAGGPREQFF,TGCGCCACTGGTTCAATAGCGGGAGGGCCTCGTGAGCAGTTCTTC
NA,14,TRBV3-1/TRBV3-2,NA,TRBJ2-1,CASSPYSTYNEQFF,TGTGCCAGCAGCCCATATTCTACCTACAATGAGCAGTTCTTC
TRBD1,15,TRBV28,once,TRBJ1-5,CASRTDTTGYQPQHF,TGTGCCAGCAGGACCGACACGACAGGGTACCAGCCCCAGCATTTT
TRBD1,15,TRBV19,NA,TRBJ2-1,CASSRQGQSYNEQFF,TGTGCCAGTTCACGACAGGGGCAATCCTACAATGAGCAGTTCTTC
NA,12,TRBV29-1,NA,TRBJ2-7,CSVITQSYEQYF,TGCAGCGTTATTACACAAAGCTACGAGCAGTACTTC
TRBD2,14,TRBV6-6,NA,TRBJ2-2,CASFLAGKAGELFF,TGTGCCAGTTTCCTAGCGGGAAAAGCCGGGGAGCTGTTTTTT
TRBD2,14,TRBV3-1/TRBV3-2,once,TRBJ2-3,CASSRGLAADTQYF,TGTGCCAGCAGCCGGGGACTAGCGGCTGATACGCAGTATTTT
TRBD2,16,TRBV28,few,TRBJ2-5,CASSQLRLAGVETQYF,TGTGCCAGCAGTCAATTGAGACTAGCGGGAGTTGAGACCCAGTACTTC
TRBD1,16,TRBV7-2,NA,TRBJ2-4,CASSLGKQGGGNIQYF,TGTGCCAGCAGCTTGGGAAAACAGGGGGGAGGAAACATTCAGTACTTC
TRBD1,14,TRBV19,NA,TRBJ1-5,CASSNRGFHQPQHF,TGTGCCAGTAGTAACAGGGGCTTCCATCAGCCCCAGCATTTT
NA,14,TRBV5-1,NA,TRBJ2-5,CASSLGTAPETQYF,TGCGCCAGCAGCTTGGGGACTGCCCCCGAGACCCAGTACTTC
TRBD1,17,TRBV5-1,once,TRBJ2-5,CASSLGTGILRQETQYF,TGCGCCAGCAGCCTGGGGACAGGGATACTCAGACAAGAGACCCAGTACTTC
TRBD1,14,TRBV13,NA,TRBJ1-2,CASRGQGINYGYTF,TGTGCCAGCAGAGGACAGGGAATTAACTATGGCTACACCTTC
NA,13,TRBV5-1,once,TRBJ1-4,CASNGGLNEKLFF,TGCGCCAGCAACGGGGGGTTAAATGAAAAACTGTTTTTT
NA,16,TRBV27,NA,TRBJ2-7,CASTDSRGRKPYEQYF,TGTGCCAGCACCGACAGTAGGGGTAGGAAACCCTACGAGCAGTACTTC
NA,14,TRBV28,NA,TRBJ1-2,CASKIGGTRYGYTF,TGTGCCAGCAAAATCGGCGGGACGCGCTATGGCTACACCTTC
NA,15,TRBV27,NA,TRBJ1-1,CASSPLLWGNTEAFF,TGTGCCAGCAGTCCCCTTTTATGGGGCAACACTGAAGCTTTCTTT
NA,15,TRBV19,NA,TRBJ2-2,CASTNPGAGAGELFF,TGTGCCAGTACCAATCCGGGGGCGGGAGCCGGGGAGCTGTTTTTT
NA,15,TRBV6-1,NA,TRBJ2-7,CASSEQGKLSYEQYF,TGTGCCAGCAGTGAGCAGGGGAAATTATCCTACGAGCAGTACTTC
TRBD1,15,TRBV25-1,NA,TRBJ1-1,CASSDRVGGITEAFF,TGTGCCAGCAGTGATCGAGTAGGGGGCATCACTGAAGCTTTCTTT